This is a list of T cell receptor beta chains from one sample in a study of CD8 T cells in ankylosing spondylitis. TCRdb processed the 5' RACE reads anew with MiXCR; each CDR3 protein has one entry. The table records more than 650,000 distinct CDR3 sequences, 12% of them present only once. Specimen: blood, either unsorted or a sorted T cell fraction (not recorded which). These receptors came from a male donor with ankylosing spondylitis. Both conserved end residues are part of each CDR3. Some rows have no size entry. The others give once, few or many, or a class for an expanded clone.

- TRBV24-1 CATSEAGGRDTQYF
- TRBV2 CASSDGGVGIQYF
few TRBV7-2 CASSLVLAGGSYEQYF
- TRBV28 CASSFLGEPTTQYF
- TRBV5-5 CASSLRLEDSPLHF
- TRBV18 CASSPDTSGVTEAFF
many TRBV18 CASSPPVVYGQETQYF
- TRBV5-1 CASSSYRGRSGNTEAFF
few TRBV7-2 CASSPQGSGGETQYF
many TRBV20-1 CSARMGTGAPEAFF
- TRBV10-3 CAIKRQGSNDELYF
many TRBV7-2 CASSFSSLGYTF
few TRBV7-9 CASSLFGGAAYNEQFF
few TRBV14 CASSRRQVSSYEQYF
- TRBV6-5 CASSFHDRHYGYTF
- TRBV9 CASSVALGPPSNEQFF
- TRBV29-1 CSVEKSLDVTDTQYF
many TRBV29-1 CSVDGQYF
few TRBV5-1 CASSGTSGNEQYF
few TRBV4-2 CASSLDQAGANVLTF
- TRBV9 CASSVGTSGYEQYF
many TRBV6-5 CASSYDLNTEAFF
few TRBV12-5 CASGLLNGGGLAGNEQYF
few TRBV7-2 CASSLAGGPEETQYF
- TRBV20-1 CSARVLANEQFF
many TRBV12-3/TRBV12-4 CASSSRGNEQFF
many TRBV5-1 CASSLSSPRSSPLHF
few TRBV19 CASRDVRTSVRNEQFF
few TRBV20-1 CSASLAARTDTQYF
many TRBV6-1 CASHEVMGENYGYTF
- TRBV27 CASSLAYGGQYF
many TRBV2 CASSDWSGSSYEQYF
few TRBV15 CATSAGDRPVRTIYF
few TRBV5-6 CASRSGQGLGYTF
few TRBV15 CATSPQGYQETQYF
many TRBV6-1 CASSVGLAGIYEQYF
many TRBV20-1 CSARRTGGEPQHF
few TRBV4-3 CASSLEGRGPTDTQYF
- TRBV5-1 CASGPDWGNTEAFF